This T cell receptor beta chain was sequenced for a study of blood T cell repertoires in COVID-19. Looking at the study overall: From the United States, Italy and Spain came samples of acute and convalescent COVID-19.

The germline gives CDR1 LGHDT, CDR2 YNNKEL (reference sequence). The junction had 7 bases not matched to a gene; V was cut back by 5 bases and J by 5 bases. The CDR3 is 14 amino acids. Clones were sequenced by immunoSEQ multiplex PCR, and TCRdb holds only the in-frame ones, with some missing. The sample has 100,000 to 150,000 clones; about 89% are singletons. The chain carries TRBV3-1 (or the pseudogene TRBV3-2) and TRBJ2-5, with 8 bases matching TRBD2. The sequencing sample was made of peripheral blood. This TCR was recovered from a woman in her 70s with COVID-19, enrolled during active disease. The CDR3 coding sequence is TGTGCCAGCAGCAACCTCGGGAGGGGGGAGACCCAGTACTTC. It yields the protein CASSNLGRGETQYF.